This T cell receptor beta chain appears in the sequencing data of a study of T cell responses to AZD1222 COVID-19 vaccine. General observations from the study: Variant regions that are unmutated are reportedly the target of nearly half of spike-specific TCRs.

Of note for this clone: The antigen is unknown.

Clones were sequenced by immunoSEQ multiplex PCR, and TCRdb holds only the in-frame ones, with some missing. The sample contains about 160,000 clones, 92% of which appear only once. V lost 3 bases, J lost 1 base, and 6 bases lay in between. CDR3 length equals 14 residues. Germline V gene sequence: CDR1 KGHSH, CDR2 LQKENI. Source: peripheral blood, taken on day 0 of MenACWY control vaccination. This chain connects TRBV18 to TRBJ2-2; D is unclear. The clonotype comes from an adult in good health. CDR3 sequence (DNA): TGTGCCAGCTCACCGGCACAGAACACCGGGGAGCTGTTTTTT. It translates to CASSPAQNTGELFF.